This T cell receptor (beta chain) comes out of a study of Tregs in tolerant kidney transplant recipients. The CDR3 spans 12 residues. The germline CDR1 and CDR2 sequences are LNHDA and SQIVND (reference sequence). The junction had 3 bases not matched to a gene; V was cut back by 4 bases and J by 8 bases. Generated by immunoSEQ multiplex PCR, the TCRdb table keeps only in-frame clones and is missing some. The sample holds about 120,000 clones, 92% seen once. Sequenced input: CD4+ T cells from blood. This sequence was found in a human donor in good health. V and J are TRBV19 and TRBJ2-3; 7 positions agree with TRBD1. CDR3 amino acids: CASSTSGGTQYF. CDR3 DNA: TGTGCCAGTAGTACCTCAGGGGGTACGCAGTATTTT.